These T cell receptor beta chains were read from a single sample in a study of shared clonotypes between healthy human individuals. Using immunoSEQ multiplex PCR, the repertoire was profiled, and TCRdb retains in-frame clones only, with some absent. The sample has around 640,000 clones; approximately 96% are singletons. Material for sequencing was naive CD8+ T cells sorted from blood. The receptors were gathered from a woman in her thirties in good health. Both conserved end residues are part of each CDR3. The order of the fields is J gene, D gene, V gene, clone size, CDR3 DNA, CDR3 protein. A D gene is named only where the DNA matches it firmly. Rows give clone size only sometimes, using once, few, many, or a class for an expanded clone.

>TRBJ1-6|.|TRBV11-1|.
TGTGCCAGCAGCAAGGATGGGGGACCCCTCCACTTT
CASSKDGGPLHF
>TRBJ2-1|.|TRBV5-1|.
TGCGCCAGCAGCTTGTCAGAGGAGCAGTTCTTC
CASSLSEEQFF
>TRBJ2-3|.|TRBV28|.
TGTGCCAGCAGTTTACCCCCCCTTTCGGCCTCTAGTCCAGATACGCAGTATTTT
CASSLPPLSASSPDTQYF
>TRBJ1-1|.|TRBV5-5|.
TGTGCCAGCAGCGCCGGAGGAGGGAACACTGAAGCTTTCTTT
CASSAGGGNTEAFF
>TRBJ2-1|.|TRBV7-6|.
TGTGCCAGCAGCTTGGGGGACAACTACAATGAGCAGTTCTTC
CASSLGDNYNEQFF
>TRBJ1-2|TRBD1|TRBV27|once
TGTGCCAGCAGTTTAGCGTTCAGGGGGCTGGATGTGAAAGGCTACACCTTC
CASSLAFRGLDVKGYTF
>TRBJ2-7|.|TRBV19|.
TGTGCCAGTAGTATCCTAGACTACCCCTACGAGCAGTACTTC
CASSILDYPYEQYF
>TRBJ2-2|.|TRBV25-1|.
TGTGCCAGCAGTGAGTCTTCTAACACCGGGGAGCTGTTTTTT
CASSESSNTGELFF
>TRBJ2-1|TRBD2|TRBV2|once
TGTGCCAGCAGTGAACCGACTAGCGGGAGATTCGATGAGCAGTTCTTC
CASSEPTSGRFDEQFF
>TRBJ1-2|.|TRBV7-9|.
TGTGCCAGCAGCCCTTCCATCCTCCCCGGCTACACCTTC
CASSPSILPGYTF
>TRBJ1-1|TRBD1|TRBV5-1|.
TGCGCCAGCAGCTTAGAGGGGGCTAACACTGAAGCTTTCTTT
CASSLEGANTEAFF
>TRBJ2-7|TRBD1|TRBV30|.
TGTGCCTGGAGTGGACAACAGACATGGGACAGCGGTTACGAGCAGTACTTC
CAWSGQQTWDSGYEQYF
>TRBJ1-1|.|TRBV7-9|few
TGTGCCAGCAGCACGTTGACCACTGAAGCTTTCTTT
CASSTLTTEAFF
>TRBJ2-2|TRBD1|TRBV14|.
TGTGCCAGCAGCCAAGGTTTAGGGGGCGCGGCCGGGGAGCTGTTTTTT
CASSQGLGGAAGELFF
>TRBJ2-7|TRBD1|TRBV27|.
TGTGCCAGCAGTTCCTTCCTCGGACAGGGGTCCCACGAGCAGTACTTC
CASSSFLGQGSHEQYF
>TRBJ2-2|.|TRBV13|.
TGTGCCAGCAGCTTGAGAGACAGGGACTACATCACCGGGGAGCTGTTTTTT
CASSLRDRDYITGELFF
>TRBJ2-1|.|TRBV7-9|.
TGTGCCAGCAGCTTAGTGATGCAGGGTGAGCAGTTCTTC
CASSLVMQGEQFF
>TRBJ2-6|.|TRBV9|.
TGTGCCAGCAGCTCCTCAGGGGCCAACGTCCTGACTTTC
CASSSSGANVLTF
>TRBJ2-7|.|TRBV7-2|.
TGTGCCAGCAGCCCCGCCACACCTTACTACGAGCAGTACTTC
CASSPATPYYEQYF
>TRBJ2-3|.|TRBV7-3|.
TGTGCCAGCAGCTTAATGGCGGGAACAGATACGCAGTATTTT
CASSLMAGTDTQYF
>TRBJ2-7|.|TRBV4-2|.
TGTGCCAGCAGCCAAGAGCGATCCGGTTCCTACGAGCAGTACTTC
CASSQERSGSYEQYF
>TRBJ2-7|.|TRBV28|.
TGTGCCAGCAGCCCTATTTGGGCTGGAAGCTCCTACGAGCAGTACTTC
CASSPIWAGSSYEQYF
>TRBJ2-7|.|TRBV27|once
TGTGCCAGCAGTTTAGGAGAACCCTACGAGCAGTACTTC
CASSLGEPYEQYF
>TRBJ1-1|.|TRBV5-4|.
TGTGCCAGCAGCTTGGGCACTGAAGCTTTCTTT
CASSLGTEAFF
>TRBJ2-7|TRBD1|TRBV10-3|.
TGTGCCAACCCTTGGGACAGCTTAAGGCACTACGAGCAGTACTTC
CANPWDSLRHYEQYF
>TRBJ1-5|TRBD1|TRBV28|.
TGTGCCAGCAGTCGGACAGGGGGCGGAGGTAGCAATCAGCCCCAGCATTTT
CASSRTGGGGSNQPQHF
>TRBJ2-1|TRBD1|TRBV6-1|.
TGTGCCAGCAGATTAACGGGACAGGGGGGTAATGAGCAGTTCTTC
CASRLTGQGGNEQFF
>TRBJ1-1|.|TRBV7-9|.
TGTGCCAGCAGCGCGAAAGGGCACACTGAAGCTTTCTTT
CASSAKGHTEAFF
>TRBJ2-7|.|TRBV13|.
TGTGCCAGCAGCTCAGCGGGCGAGAGGCGTGCCGAGCAGTACTTC
CASSSAGERRAEQYF
>TRBJ1-1|.|TRBV7-3|.
TGTGCCAGCAGCCCCGACAGTTCCACTGAAGCTTTCTTT
CASSPDSSTEAFF
>TRBJ2-7|.|TRBV5-1|.
TGCGCCAGCAGCTTCCAGGGTTTGGACTACGAGCAGTACTTC
CASSFQGLDYEQYF
>TRBJ1-6|.|TRBV7-9|.
TGTGCCAGCAGCTTAAATGACAGATCACCCCTCCACTTT
CASSLNDRSPLHF